The clone carrying this T cell receptor (beta chain) came up many times. Molecular barcoded adaptors covering alpha/delta and beta/gamma chains were used on approximately 440 ng RNA. MiXCR, run by TCRdb on the reads, gives a single entry per CDR3 protein. The sample consists of tens of thousands of distinct CDR3 sequences, about 19% of them appearing once. This entry is derived from a study of read filtering for tumor transcriptome and immune sequencing. The CDR3 covers 15 residues. V lost 1 base, J lost 4 bases, and 5 bases stayed unmatched. The sample consisted of a population of CD138-negative cells sorted from bone marrow. The sequence derives from a donor at least 40 years old with multiple myeloma. The chain employs TRBV12-3 or TRBV12-4 and TRBJ2-7, with 9 bases that match TRBD2. The CDR3: CASSLGGSGGYEQYF. In DNA, the CDR3 is TGTGCCAGCAGTTTAGGAGGTAGCGGGGGTTACGAGCAGTACTTC.